Following are 26 T cell receptor beta chains from one sample sequenced in a study of T cells in Graves' hyperthyroidism and ophthalmopathy. RNA transcripts provided the source from which TCR beta CDR3 regions were amplified. An initial round of RT-PCR targeting the TCR CDR3 relied on the HTBI primer set. TCRdb passed the multiplex PCR reads through MiXCR, listing each CDR3 protein once. The sample includes some 530,000 distinct CDR3 sequences, around a fifth of them seen just once. Sequencing input: blood. All receptors derive from a woman aged 70-85 years with Graves' ophthalmopathy.

This chain links TRBV12-3 or TRBV12-4 with TRBJ2-3; TRBD1 might be the D (6 bases). Trimming removed 6 bases at V and 2 bases at J, with 9 bases between. The CDR3 runs 13 residues. CDR3 in amino acids: CASRKGVTDTQYF. CDR3 coding DNA: TGTGCCAGCAGAAAGGGGGTCACAGATACGCAGTATTTT.

This clonotype was counted a few times. The rearrangement links TRBV7-8 to TRBJ1-4; D is undetermined. CDR3 length: 15 residues. Trimming cost V 3 bases and J 4 bases, with 12 bases left between them. The V gene's germline CDR1 is SGHVS and CDR2 FQNEAQ. The CDR3 here is CASSFNRGFNEKLFF. The CDR3 region has the DNA TGTGCCAGCAGCTTTAATCGTGGGTTTAATGAAAAACTGTTTTTT.

This clonotype was recorded at least ten times. The V and J genes are TRBV12-5 and TRBJ1-2, with D possibly TRBD1 on 5 matching bases. The CDR3 is made up of 14 amino acids. The ends were cut back, 1 base at V and 4 bases at J, with 10 bases in the middle. CDR1 is LGHNT, CDR2 FRNRAP, per germline. CDR3 protein: CASGLGGRSYGYTF. The CDR3 coding sequence is TGTGCTAGTGGTTTGGGGGGACGTAGCTATGGCTACACCTTC.

This chain uses TRBV6-2 or TRBV6-3 with TRBJ2-2; unclear D gene. Trimming removed 5 bases at V and 5 bases at J, with 24 bases between. This CDR3 spans 18 amino acids. Germline V gene data show CDR1 as MNHEY and CDR2 as SVGEGT. The CDR3, as DNA: TGTGCCAGCAGTCCCATCACGGCGGCAGTGGGTGGAACCGGGGAGCTGTTTTTT. It codes for CASSPITAAVGGTGELFF.

The rearrangement links TRBV7-2 to TRBJ2-3; TRBD1 is a possible D gene (6 bases). There are 16 residues in the CDR3. Germline V gene data show CDR1 as SGHTA and CDR2 as FQGNSA. V lost 1 base, J lost 1 base, and 12 bases lay in between. The CDR3 region is CASSLDGGSGTDTQYF. The CDR3 DNA reads as TGTGCCAGCAGCTTAGATGGGGGCTCGGGCACAGATACGCAGTATTTT.

This clonotype showed up just once. The chain carries TRBV5-4 and TRBJ2-3, with 11 bases lining up with TRBD2. V was clipped by 4 bases and J by 6 bases; unmatched bases: 13. From germline, CDR1 is SGHNT and CDR2 YYREEE (reference sequence). CDR3 length: 17 amino acids. The CDR3 sequence: CASSHGTSGRPLDTQYF. The CDR3 DNA follows: TGTGCCAGCAGCCACGGGACTAGCGGCCGCCCTTTGGATACGCAGTATTTT.

The chain employs TRBV12-3 or TRBV12-4 and TRBJ1-4; D is possibly TRBD1 (5 bases). The CDR3 has 15 residues. Trimming stripped 3 bases from V and 7 bases from J, with 15 bases between. DNA of the CDR3: TGTGCCAGCAGTTTTAGGGTATCCAGGGCTGAAAAACTGTTTTTT. It translates to CASSFRVSRAEKLFF.

The V gene is TRBV20-1, the J gene TRBJ1-5; D perhaps matches TRBD1 (5 bases). The germline CDR1 and CDR2 sequences are DFQATT and SNEGSKA (reference sequence). The CDR3 spans 13 residues. Trimming left V 2 bases short and J 4 bases short, with 9 bases between. The chain's CDR3 is CSARRDWNQPQHF. CDR3 nucleotide sequence: TGCAGTGCTAGACGGGACTGGAATCAGCCCCAGCATTTT.

The gene calls are TRBV7-9 and TRBJ1-3; D unclear. Trimming pared 5 bases from V and 8 bases from J, leaving 22 bases between. This CDR3 has 16 amino acids. The germline V gene encodes CDR1 SEHNR and CDR2 FQNEAQ (reference sequence). In DNA form, the CDR3 reads TGTGCCAGCAGCCCTCTGGGGAGGAGCTCATTCGACACCATATATTTT. This translates into CASSPLGRSSFDTIYF.

This clonotype was observed at least ten times. The genes are TRBV20-1 and TRBJ1-1; 7 bases line up with TRBD1. In germline, CDR1 is DFQATT, CDR2 SNEGSKA (reference sequence). Germline trimming cut 5 bases from V and 2 bases from J; bases unmatched to any gene: 8. The CDR3 has 14 amino acids. Written as DNA, the CDR3 is TGCAGTGCTGCCTCGACAGGGAGAAACACTGAAGCTTTCTTT. As protein: CSAASTGRNTEAFF.

V usage is TRBV20-1 and J usage is TRBJ2-3, with 10 nucleotides matching TRBD2. The V segment lost 8 bases and the J segment 0 bases; nucleotides outside the gene matches: 11. The CDR3 runs 16 residues. The germline CDR1 and CDR2 sequences are DFQATT and SNEGSKA (reference sequence). CDR3 sequence: CSRTTPGLASTDTQYF. For the CDR3, the DNA is TGCAGTCGTACGACTCCGGGACTAGCGAGCACAGATACGCAGTATTTT.

This clonotype was observed many times. The J gene is TRBJ1-1, the V gene TRBV7-9; no reliable D call. Trimming removed 4 bases from V and 3 bases from J, with 3 bases in between. This CDR3 is 11 amino acids long. CDR1 and CDR2 from the germline V gene are SEHNR and FQNEAQ (reference sequence). The CDR3 bases are TGTGCCAGCAGCTCTGACACTGAAGCTTTCTTT. This translates into CASSSDTEAFF.

About this clonotype: An end of the junction does not agree with germline; a read error may underlie this. V and J are TRBV6-1 and TRBJ2-7; D is unresolved. This CDR3 is built from 13 residues. Germline V gene data show CDR1 as MNHNS and CDR2 as SASEGT. The DNA for the CDR3 is TGTGCCAGCAGTCGATCAACCCCCTACGGGCAGTACTTC. This translates into CASSRSTPYGQYF.

The V and J genes are TRBV20-1 and TRBJ1-6, with TRBD1 matching 7 bases. Germline lookup yields CDR1 DFQATT and CDR2 SNEGSKA (reference sequence). V lost 4 bases, J lost 4 bases, and 4 bases stayed unmatched. CDR3 size: 14 residues. The CDR3 sequence: CSATVGQYNSPLHF. CDR3 nucleotide sequence: TGCAGTGCTACGGTGGGACAGTATAATTCACCCCTCCACTTT.

The J gene is TRBJ2-1, the V gene TRBV20-1; 7 bases agree with TRBD2. V dropped 3 bases and J dropped 12; count of bases not matched to a gene: 14. The CDR3 extends over 14 amino acids. The germline CDR1 and CDR2 sequences are DFQATT and SNEGSKA (reference sequence). In nucleotides, the CDR3 is TGCAGTGCTAGGTTAGCGGGCGGAGTCGCGGTGCAGTTCTTC. This translates into CSARLAGGVAVQFF.

The rearrangement joins TRBV5-1 to TRBJ2-5; TRBD2 agrees at 7 bases. CDR3 length equals 16 residues. The germline V gene has CDR1 SGHRS and CDR2 YFSETQ. Trimming took 1 base from V and 3 from J; bases not matched to a gene: 9. As DNA, the CDR3 is TGCGCCAGCAGCTTGATGGGAGGGAGGGCCGAAGAGACCCAGTACTTC. Its protein is CASSLMGGRAEETQYF.

Only a few counts were recorded for this clonotype. The rearrangement uses TRBV20-1 and TRBJ2-7; TRBD1 might be the D (6 bases). Germline V CDR1 and CDR2: DFQATT, SNEGSKA (reference sequence). This CDR3 region has 17 residues. V lost 3 bases and J lost 0, with 21 bases in between. The CDR3 coding sequence is TGCAGTGCTAGCCCGGTTGTTGGACAGCGATACTCCTACGAGCAGTACTTC. This encodes CSASPVVGQRYSYEQYF.

This clonotype was seen many times. The DNA for the CDR3 is TGTGCCAGCAGCTTAGTGTCAGCCTACAATGAGCAGTTCTTC. It specifies CASSLVSAYNEQFF. V and J are TRBV7-8 and TRBJ2-1; D is undetermined. Germline CDR1 SGHVS, CDR2 FQNEAQ. V was cut by 1 base and J by 2 bases, with 6 bases left in between. The CDR3 runs to 14 residues.

The chain combines TRBV10-2 with TRBJ2-1; 12 bases are a match to TRBD2. V was clipped by 7 bases and J by 8 bases; unmatched bases: 15. This CDR3 contains 17 residues. Germline V gene lookup returns CDR1 WSHSY and CDR2 SAAADI. This chain's CDR3 is CASMYPPSGRALYEQFF. CDR3 in DNA: TGCGCCAGCATGTATCCCCCTAGCGGGAGGGCCCTCTATGAGCAGTTCTTC.

The chain employs TRBV29-1 and TRBJ2-2; possible D gene TRBD1, 5 bases. CDR1 and CDR2 (germline): SQVTM, ANQGSEA. The CDR3 is made up of 16 amino acids. Trimming took 0 bases from V and 0 from J, leaving 11 bases between them. The CDR3 loop reads CSVEDRQIANTGELFF. CDR3 DNA: TGCAGCGTTGAAGATAGACAGATTGCGAACACCGGGGAGCTGTTTTTT.

As to this clonotype: At one of its ends the junction is not consistent with the germline gene, which may arise from a read error. This chain uses TRBV7-2 with TRBJ1-2; D is uncertain. Germline CDR1 is SGHTA and CDR2 is FQGNSA. CDR3 length: 12 residues. CDR3 protein: CASGLRDYGYTF. In DNA, the CDR3 is TGTGCCAGCGGCTTAAGGGACTATGGCTACACCTTC. The full variable domain, its missing parts supplied by reference TRBV7-2 and TRBJ1-2, is GAGVSQSPSNKVTEKGKDVELRCDPISGHTALYWYRQSLGQGLEFLIYFQGNSAPDKSGLPSDRFSAERTGGSVSTLTIQRTQQEDSAVYLCASGLRDYGYTFGSGTRLTVV.

Only a few counts were recorded for this clonotype. The chain couples TRBV15 to TRBJ1-2, with TRBD1 matching over 9 bases. Unmatched junction bases numbered 3, after V lost 7 bases and J lost 3 bases. Germline CDR1 LNHNV, CDR2 YYDKDF (reference sequence). The CDR3 has 13 residues. The CDR3 DNA sequence: TGTGCCACCACTAGGACAGGGGACTATGGCTACACCTTC. Translation: CATTRTGDYGYTF.

This sequence joins TRBV7-9 and TRBJ1-1, with D possibly being TRBD1 (5 bases). This CDR3 is 16 amino acids long. CDR1 and CDR2 (germline): SEHNR, FQNEAQ (reference sequence). The V and J ends lost 3 bases and 0 bases respectively, with 14 bases between them. For the CDR3, the DNA is TGTGCCAGCAGCTTGGGGGGTACATCTATGAACACTGAAGCTTTCTTT. Its protein product is CASSLGGTSMNTEAFF.

A few counts support this clonotype. V usage is TRBV20-1 and J usage is TRBJ2-5, with D unclear. Germline values: CDR1 DFQATT, CDR2 SNEGSKA (reference sequence). The CDR3 is 14 residues long. V was shortened by 2 bases and J by 5 bases, with 15 bases between the two germline ends. The DNA of the CDR3 is TGCAGTGCTAGAAGACCCAATGTTCTGGAGACCCAGTACTTC. This translates into CSARRPNVLETQYF.

This clonotype came up a few times. J is TRBJ1-6 and V is TRBV6-2 or TRBV6-3; 10 bases line up with TRBD1. The CDR3 consists of 13 residues. Germline CDR1 is MNHEY and CDR2 is SVGEGT. The J segment lost 10 bases and the V segment lost 5 bases, leaving 2 bases of the junction unmatched. For the CDR3, the DNA is TGTGCCAGCAGTGGACAGGGGGGATCACCCCTCCACTTT. It codes for CASSGQGGSPLHF.

This clonotype has just a few counts. The rearrangement uses TRBV6-1 and TRBJ1-3, with unresolved D. Germline CDR1 MNHNS, CDR2 SASEGT. Trimming stripped 6 bases from V and 4 bases from J, with 16 bases between. This CDR3 has 15 amino acids. CDR3 sequence (DNA): TGTGCCAGCAGCTCCCGGTTTGGGCCGGGAAACACCATATATTTT. Translating gives CASSSRFGPGNTIYF.